This TCR beta chain was sequenced in a study of T cell changes during pregnancy in multiple sclerosis (dated by TCRdb to about 2019). About the investigation overall: The study looked at changes in the T cell repertoire across pregnancy in women with multiple sclerosis.

The method behind the library was the immunoSEQ multiplex PCR assay. Sourced from immuneACCESS, this table was stored by TCRdb with only in-frame sequences that have V and J called. A share of the clones is absent; for the studies checked, an unresolved V gene accounts for under half, and the remainder has no known explanation. Within this sample are some 70,000 clones, with 70% to 90% of them counted one time only. The top ten clones comprise around 3% of the sample. In the case of this clone: What antigen it recognizes has not been identified. Base qualities were left out, and no much larger clone turns up one base away.

Its CDR3 holds 16 amino acids, cysteine through phenylalanine. Of the read, only the CDR3 DNA is kept; its 48 bases are in frame from base 1. CDR1 is given as SGHAT and CDR2 as FQNNGV, both from the germline V gene. After removal of 4 bases from V and 10 bases from J, the junction retains 11 bases not matched to a gene. Specimen: peripheral blood, collected before pregnancy. The sequence derives from a female donor with multiple sclerosis, enrolled in a pregnancy study. This sequence uses TRBV11-2 and TRBJ2-1; TRBD2 matches 12 bases in the middle. The CDR3 here reads CASSWGASGRAQEQFF. The nucleotides read TGTGCCAGCAGCTGGGGGGCTAGCGGGAGGGCACAGGAGCAGTTCTTC.